One sample yielded the 7 T cell receptor gamma chains listed below, sequenced in a study of gamma-delta chains in newborns, infants, children. TCRdb redid clone calling on the reads using CATT. Of around 500 gamma-chain clones listed, roughly 84% are singletons. This specimen was blood, taken at baseline. These receptors were taken from a child who was a newborn, infant or young child, either healthy, febrile or measles-vaccinated (not recorded which). This table probably holds off-target reads from a library built for another chain.

A V gene of TRGV9 was called, but no J gene was assigned. The germline CDR1 and CDR2 sequences are GITISATS and ISYDGTV (reference sequence). The CDR3 is made up of 14 amino acids. CDR3 region: CAFRGVYLTAQLFF. The CDR3 nucleotides read TGTGCCTTTAGGGGAGTTTACCTGACAGCACAACTCTTCTTT.

For the CDR3, the DNA is TGTGCCTGTGACTCTATACTGGGGGATACCTCCTGGGACACCCGACAGATGTTTTTCGGAACTAGCATCAAACTCTTC. Its translation is CACDSILGDTSWDTRQMFFGTSIKLF. The J segment was not called; the V segment is TRGV9. Germline-derived CDR1 and CDR2 are GITISATS and ISYDGTV (reference sequence). CDR3 size: 26 residues.

The V gene call reads TRGV9; no J gene was called. The germline V gene encodes CDR1 GITISATS and CDR2 ISYDGTV (reference sequence). This CDR3 spans 17 amino acids. The CDR3 reads CACDGLGDSMLTAQLFF. In nucleotides, the CDR3 is TGTGCCTGTGACGGATTGGGGGATAGTATGTTGACAGCACAACTCTTCTTT.

As concerns this clone: Within the sample, other DNA sequences also encode this same CDR3. No J gene was called, and the V gene is TRGV9. The CDR3 extends over 24 amino acids. Germline CDR1 GITISATS, CDR2 ISYDGTV (reference sequence). For the CDR3, the DNA is TGTGCCTGCGACAGGGGGATACGCTCCTGGGACACCCGACAGATGTTTTTCGGAACTAGCATCAAACTCTTC. Its protein product is CACDRGIRSWDTRQMFFGTSIKLF.

The CDR3 sequence: CACDTVLGDASSWDTRQMFFGTSIKLF. The CDR3 region has the DNA TGTGCCTGTGACACCGTACTGGGGGATGCCAGCTCCTGGGACACCCGACAGATGTTTTTCGGAACTAGCATCAAACTCTTC. No J gene was called, and the V gene is TRGV9. The CDR3 runs to 27 residues. Germline CDR1 GITISATS, CDR2 ISYDGTV (reference sequence).

The V segment is TRGV9, and no J call was made. The CDR3 is made up of 27 amino acids. CDR1 and CDR2 (germline): GITISATS, ISYDGTV (reference sequence). The CDR3 sequence is CALDTVMGDTGSWDTRQMFFGTSIKLF. CDR3 DNA: TGTGCCTTGGACACCGTTATGGGGGATACGGGCTCCTGGGACACCCGACAGATGTTTTTCGGAACTAGCATCAAACTCTTC.

For this clone: Other nucleotide sequences from this sample produce the same CDR3. Here the CDR3 reads CACDSTGGSWDTRQMFFGTSIKLF. Written as DNA, the CDR3 is TGTGCCTGTGACAGTACTGGGGGCTCCTGGGACACCCGACAGATGTTTTTCGGAACTAGCATCAAACTCTTC. For the V gene the call is TRGV9; the J gene has no call. The CDR3 is 24 residues long. From germline, CDR1 is GITISATS and CDR2 ISYDGTV (reference sequence).